These 24 T cell receptor beta chains came from one sample sequenced in a study of yellow fever vaccine responses in identical twins. From the RT-PCR reads, TCRdb called clonotypes with MiXCR, one entry per CDR3 protein. Of around 15,000 distinct CDR3 sequences listed, about four fifths are singletons. Sample: T cells from blood (PBMCs), unsorted or a sorted subset (not recorded which), taken before or after yellow fever vaccination (not recorded which). All receptors derive from a young woman who received the yellow fever vaccine.

The chain couples TRBV7-6 to TRBJ2-1; 14 bases map to TRBD2. CDR3 length: 16 residues. V was pared by 3 bases and J by 7 bases, with 5 bases of the junction left unmatched. Germline V CDR1 and CDR2: SGHVS, FNYEAQ. The CDR3 DNA reads TGTGCCAGCAGCTTCAGACTAGCGGGAGGGCCGAATGAGCAGTTCTTC. Translation: CASSFRLAGGPNEQFF.

The chain carries TRBV5-1 and TRBJ1-5, with D hard to call. The germline V gene encodes CDR1 SGHRS and CDR2 YFSETQ. V was clipped by 5 bases and J by 2 bases, with 17 bases between them. The CDR3 loop spans 16 amino acids. Here the CDR3 reads CASSSDGMGGNQPQHF. For the CDR3, the DNA is TGCGCCAGCAGTTCGGACGGAATGGGAGGCAATCAGCCCCAGCATTTT.

This clonotype was observed a handful of times. Written as DNA, the CDR3 is TGTGCCAGCAGCCTAGGACTAGCGTCGAACACCGGGGAGCTGTTTTTT. Protein: CASSLGLASNTGELFF. J is TRBJ2-2 and V is TRBV5-4; 9 bases match TRBD2. Germline V gives CDR1 SGHNT, CDR2 YYREEE (reference sequence). The V gene end was trimmed by 4 bases and the J gene end by 0 bases; junction bases not matched to a gene: 4. The CDR3 is 16 residues long.

This chain joins TRBV5-1 and TRBJ2-3; D is undetermined. Germline CDR1 is SGHRS and CDR2 is YFSETQ. V was shortened by 0 bases and J by 1 base, with 6 bases between the two germline ends. The CDR3 extends over 14 amino acids. CDR3 sequence reads: CASSLGGGTDTQYF. CDR3 bases: TGCGCCAGCAGCTTGGGGGGTGGCACAGATACGCAGTATTTT.

J is TRBJ2-1 and V is TRBV11-2, with D perhaps matching TRBD1 or TRBD2 (5 bases each). Trimming removed 6 bases at V and 6 bases at J, with 18 bases between. Germline loops: CDR1 SGHAT, CDR2 FQNNGV. The CDR3 extends over 15 amino acids. The CDR3 here is CASSLRDGSFNEQFF. In DNA, the CDR3 is TGTGCCAGCAGTCTTCGGGACGGCTCTTTCAATGAGCAGTTCTTC.

The chain employs TRBV29-1 and TRBJ2-1, with 12 bases matching TRBD2. CDR3 length: 13 residues. Per the germline V gene, CDR1 is SQVTM and CDR2 is ANQGSEA. J was trimmed by 9 bases and V by 4 bases; bases with no gene match: 4. The CDR3 nucleotides read TGCAGCGTTGGCTCGGGACTAGCGGGTGAGCAGTTCTTC. Translating it yields CSVGSGLAGEQFF.

J is TRBJ1-2 and V is TRBV4-1, with unresolved D. The CDR3 covers 14 residues. Germline assignment: CDR1 MGHRA and CDR2 YSYEKL. The germline V and J ends were trimmed by 1 base and 4 bases, with 10 bases remaining between them. CDR3 protein: CASSQGPRSYGYTF. In nucleotides, the CDR3 is TGCGCCAGCAGCCAAGGCCCCCGGTCCTATGGCTACACCTTC.

The chain links TRBV5-1 to TRBJ1-4; D ambiguous. The V gene lost 5 bases and the J gene lost 8 bases, with 13 bases spanning the gap. Germline CDR1 is SGHRS and CDR2 is YFSETQ. The CDR3 has 13 residues. The CDR3 spells CASSRLGGEKLFF. CDR3 in DNA: TGCGCCAGCAGTCGCCTAGGAGGGGAAAAACTGTTTTTT.

The rearrangement joins TRBV4-1 to TRBJ1-3, with 9 bases matching TRBD1. V lost 1 base, J lost 4 bases, and 2 bases stayed unmatched. Germline assignment: CDR1 MGHRA and CDR2 YSYEKL. CDR3 length: 15 amino acids. CDR3: CASSQAGTGGNTIYF. Written as DNA, the CDR3 is TGCGCCAGCAGCCAAGCCGGGACAGGGGGAAACACCATATATTTT.

The chain combines TRBV29-1 with TRBJ2-1; 7 bases map to TRBD1. The CDR3 length is 14 residues. V shed 4 bases, J shed 9 bases, and the junction held 12 bases outside the gene matches. CDR1 is SQVTM and CDR2 is ANQGSEA in the germline V gene. CDR3: CSVGAGGTVGEQFF. CDR3 DNA: TGCAGCGTTGGGGCAGGGGGAACGGTTGGTGAGCAGTTCTTC.

This sequence joins TRBV25-1 and TRBJ2-5, with 8 bases matching TRBD1. The V gene end was trimmed by 6 bases and the J gene end by 6 bases; junction bases not matched to a gene: 9. The CDR3 totals 14 residues. Germline assignment: CDR1 MGHDK and CDR2 SYGVNS. The CDR3 here is CASSIRDRMQTQYF. The CDR3 bases are TGTGCCAGCAGCATCCGGGACAGGATGCAGACCCAGTACTTC.

The chain employs TRBV6-5 and TRBJ2-5; D may be TRBD1 (5 bases). This CDR3 has 14 residues. Trimming pared 0 bases from V and 5 bases from J, leaving 10 bases between. Germline assignment: CDR1 MNHEY and CDR2 SVGAGI. The CDR3 protein is CASSYSSGLETQYF. In DNA form, the CDR3 reads TGTGCCAGCAGTTACTCCTCAGGGTTGGAGACCCAGTACTTC.

This clonotype has a single count. The chain links TRBV29-1 to TRBJ2-7; D may be TRBD2 (5 bases). Trimming removed 5 bases at V and 2 bases at J, with 13 bases between. The germline gives CDR1 SQVTM, CDR2 ANQGSEA. The CDR3 covers 13 residues. The CDR3 is CSVRAGPAYEQYF. CDR3 in DNA: TGCAGCGTTAGGGCGGGCCCAGCCTACGAGCAGTACTTC.

V is TRBV18 and J is TRBJ2-5; D possibly corresponds to TRBD2 (5 bases). CDR3 length: 12 amino acids. V dropped 2 bases and J dropped 4 bases, with 5 bases sitting between them. In germline, CDR1 is KGHSH, CDR2 LQKENI. CDR3 loop: CASSPEGETQYF. The DNA of the CDR3 is TGTGCCAGCTCACCAGAGGGAGAGACCCAGTACTTC. Full variable domain (outside the CDR3, taken from reference TRBV18 and TRBJ2-5): NAGVMQNPRHLVRRRGQEARLRCSPMKGHSHVYWYRQLPEEGLKFMVYLQKENIIDESGMPKERFSAEFPKEGPSILRIQQVVRGDSAAYFCASSPEGETQYFGPGTRLLVL.

The CDR3 nucleotides are TGCAGCGTTGAATTACTAGCGGAAGAGACCCAGTACTTC. Its protein is CSVELLAEETQYF. The V and J genes are TRBV29-1 and TRBJ2-5; 8 bases match TRBD2. Germline V gene sequence: CDR1 SQVTM, CDR2 ANQGSEA. The CDR3 length is 13 residues. J gave up 3 bases and V 2 bases, and 2 bases lay outside the gene matches.

This clonotype was seen a single time. V gene TRBV27 combines with J gene TRBJ2-1; 7 bases line up with TRBD1. The CDR3 covers 14 residues. CDR1 is MNHEY and CDR2 is SMNVEV in the germline V gene (reference sequence). Trimming removed 5 bases from V and 4 bases from J; junction bases left unmatched: 5. CDR3 sequence reads: CASSLQGPYNEQFF. CDR3 DNA: TGTGCCAGCAGTCTACAGGGGCCATACAATGAGCAGTTCTTC.

The chain recombines TRBV11-3 with TRBJ2-3, with D hard to call. CDR3 size: 16 residues. The V gene lost 3 bases and the J gene lost 1 base, with 14 bases spanning the gap. The germline gives CDR1 SGHNT, CDR2 YENEEA. The CDR3 protein is CASSLGFRSRTDTQYF. In nucleotides, the CDR3 is TGTGCCAGCAGCTTGGGGTTCAGGTCCCGCACAGATACGCAGTATTTT.

The rearrangement links TRBV12-3 or TRBV12-4 to TRBJ1-3, with unresolved D. CDR3 length: 13 amino acids. Trimming pared 5 bases from V and 3 bases from J, leaving 8 bases between. The CDR3 coding sequence is TGTGCCAGCAGTCGACTGTTTGGAAACACCATATATTTT. Translating it yields CASSRLFGNTIYF.

The chain joins TRBV20-1 to TRBJ2-1; D might be TRBD1 (5 bases). The CDR3 loop spans 11 amino acids. From germline, CDR1 is DFQATT and CDR2 SNEGSKA (reference sequence). Trimming shortened V by 5 bases and J by 12 bases, and 14 bases separated the two germline ends. CDR3 in DNA: TGCAGTGCTGGCCCAGGGAAAGGGCAGTTCTTC. Translating it yields CSAGPGKGQFF.

The gene calls are TRBV29-1 and TRBJ1-1; possible D gene TRBD1, 5 bases. Deletions cut 6 bases from V and 3 bases from J, with 8 bases between. This CDR3 has 11 residues. CDR1 SQVTM and CDR2 ANQGSEA come from the germline V gene. The CDR3 region has the DNA TGCAGCGTGGGGGGGGACACTGAAGCTTTCTTT. Protein: CSVGGDTEAFF.

The V gene is TRBV20-1, the J gene TRBJ2-7; D unresolved. The ends were cut back, 3 bases at V and 3 bases at J, with 3 bases in the middle. The CDR3 has 10 amino acids. Germline assignment: CDR1 DFQATT and CDR2 SNEGSKA (reference sequence). CDR3 sequence reads: CSARYYEQYF. The CDR3 DNA reads TGCAGTGCTAGGTACTACGAGCAGTACTTC.

This sequence joins TRBV7-3 and TRBJ1-3; D is uncertain. The CDR3 runs 15 residues. V lost 0 bases and J lost 0, with 6 bases in between. Germline CDR1 and CDR2: SGHTA and FQGTGA. The CDR3 sequence: CASSLTGDSGNTIYF. CDR3 DNA sequence: TGTGCCAGCAGCTTAACCGGGGACTCTGGAAACACCATATATTTT.

The chain combines TRBV4-3 with TRBJ1-6; D is possibly TRBD1 (5 bases). The CDR3 has 15 amino acids. V lost 0 bases and J 6 bases, leaving 9 bases between the germline ends. Germline-derived CDR1 and CDR2 are LGHNA and YSLEER. The CDR3 here is CASSQDMGGNSPLHF. CDR3 in DNA: TGCGCCAGCAGCCAAGACATGGGGGGTAATTCACCCCTCCACTTT.

As DNA, the CDR3 is TGCAGTGCTAACGGGAGGAAGGAGACCCAGTACTTC. The encoded protein is CSANGRKETQYF. V and J are TRBV20-1 and TRBJ2-5; 7 bases align to TRBD2. V lost 4 bases, J lost 5 bases, and 4 bases stayed unmatched. CDR3 length: 12 residues. CDR1 is DFQATT, CDR2 SNEGSKA, per germline (reference sequence).